These T cell receptor beta chains were read from a single sample in a study of T cell changes during pregnancy in multiple sclerosis. Sequenced by immunoSEQ multiplex PCR; TCRdb stores in-frame clones only, minus some. The repertoire includes around 26,000 clones, roughly nine tenths of them detected once, and about 13% sits in the top ten. Sample: CD8+ T cells from peripheral blood mononuclear cells, taken in the first trimester of pregnancy. These receptors all come from a female donor in good health, enrolled as a control in a pregnancy study. Each CDR3 is given with its conserved first and last residue. D genes are given only for firm matches. Clone size, where shown, is once, few, many, or a class for clones that have expanded.

clone_size,d_call,j_call,v_call,cdr3_nt,cdr3_aa
few,-,TRBJ1-4,TRBV11-2,TGTGCCAGCAGCGGGACTGCAACTAATGAAAAACTGTTTTTT,CASSGTATNEKLFF
once,-,TRBJ2-7,TRBV6-5,TGTGCCAGCAGTCCCTGGACAGAAGCCTACGAGCAGTACTTC,CASSPWTEAYEQYF
-,-,TRBJ1-1,TRBV27,TGTGCCAGCAGTTTTTCCGGGAAGGCTGAAGCTTTCTTT,CASSFSGKAEAFF
-,TRBD1,TRBJ2-7,TRBV4-2,TGTGCCAGCAGCAGGGCAGGGGGTGACGAGCAGTACTTC,CASSRAGGDEQYF
-,-,TRBJ2-5,TRBV5-1,TGCGCCAGCAGCTTGGAGGGTAATGCGGGAGAGACCCAGTACTTC,CASSLEGNAGETQYF
-,-,TRBJ2-3,TRBV15,TGTGCCACCAGCACGGGAAGCACAGATACGCAGTATTTT,CATSTGSTDTQYF
-,-,TRBJ1-1,TRBV7-2,TGTGCCAGCAGCTTAGTAGGGACAAGCATGAACACTGAAGCTTTCTTT,CASSLVGTSMNTEAFF
-,TRBD2,TRBJ2-3,TRBV27,TGTGCCAGCAGTTTACTAGCGGGATACACAGATACGCAGTATTTT,CASSLLAGYTDTQYF
-,TRBD2,TRBJ2-5,TRBV2,TGTGCCATCCTTAGCGGGTCGTACCAAGAGACCCAGTACTTC,CAILSGSYQETQYF
-,TRBD2,TRBJ2-7,TRBV10-3,TGTGCCATCAGCGACCTCTGGGCTGGGGGGGAATCCTACGAGCAGTACTTC,CAISDLWAGGESYEQYF
-,TRBD1,TRBJ1-2,TRBV5-4,TGTGCCAGCAGCTTGGAGCAGGGGGCTAGTGGCTATGGCTACACCTTC,CASSLEQGASGYGYTF
-,-,TRBJ1-2,TRBV14,TGTGCCAGCAGCCAAGGAGGAGACCCCTTCGGCTACACCTTC,CASSQGGDPFGYTF
-,-,TRBJ2-7,TRBV15,TGTGCCACCAGCAGAGATCGGGAGGGGGCGGCCTACGAGCAGTACTTC,CATSRDREGAAYEQYF
once,-,TRBJ2-1,TRBV7-6,TGTGCCAGCAGCTCCCGACGCCTTCCAGGAGGCGTCCTGGGTGAGCAGTTCTTC,CASSSRRLPGGVLGEQFF
-,TRBD2,TRBJ2-7,TRBV19,TGTGCCAGTAGTATTGCGGGAGGACTGTACGAGCAGTACTTC,CASSIAGGLYEQYF
once,-,TRBJ2-2,TRBV15,TGTGCCACCAGCAGAGAAGGGGACACCGGGGAGCTGTTTTTT,CATSREGDTGELFF
-,-,TRBJ2-5,TRBV6-5,TGTGCCAGCAGTTACTCGCAACAGGGAGAGGAGACCCAGTACTTC,CASSYSQQGEETQYF
-,TRBD2,TRBJ2-1,TRBV27,TGTGCCAGCAGTTTCCTAGCGGACTACAATGAGCAGTTCTTC,CASSFLADYNEQFF
-,TRBD1,TRBJ1-1,TRBV5-5,TGTGCCAGCAGCTCGACAGGGAATGAGGGCACTGAAGCTTTCTTT,CASSSTGNEGTEAFF
-,TRBD1,TRBJ2-7,TRBV5-1,TGCGCCAGCAGCTTACAGGGGATCCACGAGCAGTACTTC,CASSLQGIHEQYF
-,TRBD2,TRBJ2-1,TRBV13,TGTGCCAGCAGTTCCGGGACTAGCGGACTCTACAATGAGCAGTTCTTC,CASSSGTSGLYNEQFF
-,TRBD2,TRBJ2-3,TRBV7-9,TGTGCCAGCAGCTCCACCGGGACTAGGGATTGGGTGCAGTATTTT,CASSSTGTRDWVQYF
-,TRBD1,TRBJ1-5,TRBV27,TGTGCCAGCCGTCTCGGGACAGGTAGCAATCAGCCCCAGCATTTT,CASRLGTGSNQPQHF
few,TRBD1,TRBJ2-3,TRBV9,TGTGCCAGCAGCTCACCCGGGACAGGGGATTTGGATACGCAGTATTTT,CASSSPGTGDLDTQYF
-,-,TRBJ1-5,TRBV15,TGTGCCACCCAATCAGGGTCGGAACAGCCCCAGCATTTT,CATQSGSEQPQHF
medium-sized,TRBD1,TRBJ2-5,TRBV27,TGTGCCAGCAGCCCGAGGGAGGGACAGGGCCGGAAGACCCAGTACTTC,CASSPREGQGRKTQYF
-,-,TRBJ2-7,TRBV11-2,TGTGCCAGCAGCTTAGGGGGGCGAACCACCTACGAGCAGTACTTC,CASSLGGRTTYEQYF
-,-,TRBJ2-1,TRBV7-9,TGTGCCAGCAGCTCAGTCCCTGACAATGAGCAGTTCTTC,CASSSVPDNEQFF
-,TRBD1,TRBJ1-5,TRBV7-9,TGTGCCAGCAGCTTCGGGACAGCTGATCAGCCCCAGCATTTT,CASSFGTADQPQHF
-,-,TRBJ2-7,TRBV19,TGTGCCAGTAGTATAGGCGGGTCCCCCTACGAGCAGTACTTC,CASSIGGSPYEQYF
few,-,TRBJ1-5,TRBV7-9,TGTGCCAGCAGCCCCCCGCCGGGACAGCCCCAGCATTTT,CASSPPPGQPQHF
-,-,TRBJ2-7,TRBV10-3,TGTGCCATCAGTGAGTCTGCAGGGGCGGGCTACGAGCAGTACTTC,CAISESAGAGYEQYF
-,TRBD1,TRBJ1-1,TRBV19,TGTGCCAGTAGTATAGACCTGGACAGGGTGAACACTGAAGCTTTCTTT,CASSIDLDRVNTEAFF
-,TRBD2,TRBJ2-5,TRBV14,TGTGCCAGCAGCCAAGAGGGAATTAGCGGGAGCCCTGAAGAGACCCAGTACTTC,CASSQEGISGSPEETQYF
-,TRBD1,TRBJ1-2,TRBV5-1,TGCGCCAGCAGTTTAGGACAGGGGACGGATGGCTACACCTTC,CASSLGQGTDGYTF
-,-,TRBJ2-5,TRBV29-1,TGCAGCGTTCAGGACGGGAACCAAGAGACCCAGTACTTC,CSVQDGNQETQYF
-,-,TRBJ2-1,TRBV4-3,TGCGCCAGCAGTTACACGGGACTTAGTAATGAGCAGTTCTTC,CASSYTGLSNEQFF
-,TRBD2,TRBJ2-2,TRBV9,TGTGCCAGCAGCGCAGCACTAGCGGGATACACCGGGGAGCTGTTTTTT,CASSAALAGYTGELFF
-,-,TRBJ2-3,TRBV6-5,TGTGCCAGCAGAGGGGGTGGGGCTAATACGCAGTATTTT,CASRGGGANTQYF
-,TRBD2,TRBJ2-7,TRBV27,TGTGCCAGCTCCATGAGCGGGAGCTACGAGCAGTACTTC,CASSMSGSYEQYF